This T cell receptor (beta chain) was retrieved from a study of shared clonotypes between healthy human individuals. Study results and limitations: Generally, estimated richness proved larger in naive subsets than it did in memory subsets.

As concerns this clone: Antigen: not known.

In the naive CD8 group, cells lacked CD45RO and were positively selected for CCR7, so terminally differentiated effector memory CD45RA+ cells were left out. Donors comprised only Caucasian adults living in Nashville, Tennessee. TCRdb's copy holds only in-frame clones and misses some; the assay was immunoSEQ multiplex PCR. The sample yields hundreds of thousands of clones, 80% to 95% seen once. The sample was naive CD8+ T cells sorted from blood. The TCR comes from a man younger than 45 in good health.

The CDR3 protein is CASSLAGRNTEAFF. Written as DNA, the CDR3 is TGTGCCAGCAGCTTAGCGGGGAGGAACACTGAAGCTTTCTTT. The chain uses TRBV7-6 and TRBJ1-1; D gene ambiguous. Per the germline V gene, CDR1 is SGHVS and CDR2 is FNYEAQ. CDR3 length: 14 amino acids. The V gene lost 0 bases and the J gene lost 1 base, with 6 bases spanning the gap.